This TCR beta chain comes out of a study of blood T cell repertoires in COVID-19. Study context: T cells, B-cell-depleted T cells, or PBMCs supplied cDNA or gDNA.

Repertoires were generated with immunoSEQ multiplex PCR, while TCRdb's copy carries only in-frame clones and drops some. This table holds about 300,000 clones, roughly 89% found once. Participant age was roughly 18 to 90 years, and participants resided in fewer than 30 US areas. Shortly before study entry, within 2 weeks, exposed participants had met a COVID-19 case. This CDR3 comprises 14 residues. Germline values: CDR1 SGHNT, CDR2 YYREEE (reference sequence). The V gene lost 0 bases and the J gene lost 5 bases, with 12 bases spanning the gap. The origin of this receptor is a woman aged 45-59 years who had been exposed to COVID-19. The chain recombines TRBV5-4 with TRBJ2-7; weak D call: TRBD2 (6 bases). The sequenced sample was PBMCs or T cells enriched from blood (not recorded which). The CDR3 region has the DNA TGTGCCAGCAGCTTGGTTAATAGCGGAAACGAGCAGTACTTC. Protein: CASSLVNSGNEQYF.